This T cell receptor (beta chain) was observed in a study of beta chain features in type 1 diabetes. Study at large: Comparable age, gender and cell yields were observed in patients relative to healthy donors. Study-level points and caveats: Moderate but significant shortening of TCRB CDR3s was recorded in all four CD4+ subsets from Type 1 diabetes patients. Sequencing from cDNA could over-represent high-TCR-expressing cells.

As every portion of the isolated RNA was reverse transcribed, the sequencing read expressed TCRB transcripts. Assay used: immunoSEQ multiplex PCR; TCRdb lists only in-frame clones, some missing. The sample holds about 650,000 clones; approximately 13% are singletons and the top ten take approximately 0.11%. CD4+ naive, central memory, regulatory and stem cell-like memory cells were sorted via CD45RO/CCR7/CD25/CD127/CD95/CD27. Trimming left V 0 bases short and J 7 bases short, with 16 bases between. CDR3 size: 15 residues. CDR1 SGHNT and CDR2 YENEEA come from the germline V gene. This clone was observed a handful of times. The antigen remains undetermined.

The genes are TRBV11-3 and TRBJ2-7; D unclear. This TCR came from a man aged 25 to 40 with type 1 diabetes. The sequenced sample was naive CD4+ T cells from blood. CDR3 region: CASSLDYGSRKEQYF. The CDR3 bases are TGTGCCAGCAGCTTAGATTACGGGTCCAGGAAGGAGCAGTACTTC.